Listed below are T cell receptor beta chains from one sample, sequenced in a study of blood T cell repertoires in COVID-19. Sequencing used immunoSEQ multiplex PCR; TCRdb keeps in-frame clones, though not all of them. Of under 350,000 clones listed, about 82% were seen once; the top ten hold approximately 7.9%. Sequenced input: peripheral blood. These receptors all come from a human donor in a cohort sampled during active COVID-19. CDR3s leave out the opening cysteine and the closing phenylalanine or tryptophan. Size is stated for part of the rows, as once, few or many counts, or as a class when the clone is expanded.

V gene	clone size	J gene	CDR3 protein
TRBV25-1	-	TRBJ2-7	ASSAWDTTYEQY
TRBV6-5	-	TRBJ1-2	ASSTRQGLVYT
TRBV29-1	few	TRBJ2-7	SVERTKKQY
TRBV11-2	-	TRBJ2-2	ASSLPQGPGELF
TRBV4-1	few	TRBJ1-2	ASSHRQGLYGYT
TRBV18	-	TRBJ1-1	ASSPLLIGVNTEAF
TRBV5-1	once	TRBJ1-5	ASRLDRGNQPQH
TRBV6-4	-	TRBJ2-3	ASSDQDTDTQY
TRBV21-1	-	TRBJ1-2	ASSKARAGYT
TRBV14	-	TRBJ2-1	ASSHVSGGHYNEQF
TRBV6-4	many	TRBJ1-6	ASSDSTQGSPLH
TRBV27	-	TRBJ1-1	ASSLVQGAAEAF
TRBV6-6	many	TRBJ2-2	ASSRYLATLLSGELF
TRBV10-3	-	TRBJ2-5	ATTIGQTQETQY
TRBV5-1	-	TRBJ2-7	ASSSGQETYEQY
TRBV19	-	TRBJ2-5	ASSIDKYQGETQY
TRBV7-2	-	TRBJ2-1	ASSLALGSSYNEQF
TRBV6-4	-	TRBJ2-1	ASSGLAGKGEQF
TRBV10-3	-	TRBJ2-7	AIRLGRGDEQY
TRBV7-3	-	TRBJ1-1	ASSFRTEAF
TRBV12-5	many	TRBJ1-5	ASALSVQPQH
TRBV6-4	-	TRBJ2-6	ASSDSLFGANVLT
TRBV3-1/TRBV3-2	-	TRBJ1-4	ASSLRQPNEKLF
TRBV5-6	many	TRBJ1-2	ASSAVPGQGAPGEGYT
TRBV4-1	many	TRBJ2-3	ASSQGRLAGGSTDTQY
TRBV4-1	once	TRBJ1-2	ASSQVDRRANYGYT
TRBV19	-	TRBJ2-6	ASGGSGANVLT
TRBV12-5	-	TRBJ1-5	ASGLVLAAGGNQPQH
TRBV5-5	-	TRBJ2-1	ASSLFQGWAQF
TRBV6-5	-	TRBJ2-7	ASSYSSGLYEQY
TRBV10-3	-	TRBJ1-1	AIKYRELDTEAF
TRBV18	-	TRBJ1-1	ASSPLRSGGRGGTEAF
TRBV6-6	-	TRBJ2-1	ASSPGGAGAEQF
TRBV5-1	-	TRBJ1-2	ASSLATVDGYT
TRBV5-6	-	TRBJ1-4	ASSLPGQGVNNEKLF
TRBV2	-	TRBJ1-1	ASSGTGRLAF
TRBV5-1	-	TRBJ1-1	ASSLAGDTEAF
TRBV6-5	-	TRBJ1-3	ASSPGILKVAIY
TRBV6-6	-	TRBJ2-7	ASSYLGQGGHEQY
TRBV23-1	-	TRBJ1-3	ASSPRGFAGNTIY
TRBV2	-	TRBJ1-5	ASRWTGEGVQPQH
TRBV2	-	TRBJ1-2	ASPKFKDARGGYT
TRBV6-5	-	TRBJ1-5	ASSTQGANQPQH
TRBV30	-	TRBJ2-6	ASMSSGANVLT
TRBV30	-	TRBJ1-5	AVRGGWNQPQH
TRBV6-5	-	TRBJ2-1	ASSQTSGGAYEQF
TRBV10-1	-	TRBJ2-7	ASKAGTGLSEQY
TRBV2	few	TRBJ2-1	ASEGGNNEQF